Below are 10 T cell receptor beta chains sequenced from a single sample in a study of T-cell memory formation after mild COVID-19. MiXCR was run by TCRdb on the 5' RACE reads, yielding one entry per CDR3 protein. The sample records approximately 570,000 distinct CDR3 sequences, more than 15% being singletons. The sequenced sample was PBMCs or a T cell subset sorted from them (not recorded which). The receptors stem from an adult woman who had mild COVID-19 (a few samples of this study predate the infection). Cell type and time point are not known.

The chain joins TRBV6-2 or TRBV6-3 to TRBJ2-3; 7 positions match TRBD2. The CDR3 has 18 residues. Germline V gene lookup returns CDR1 MNHEY and CDR2 SVGEGT. The J segment lost 2 bases and the V segment lost 5 bases, leaving 16 bases of the junction unmatched. The CDR3 DNA reads as TGTGCCAGCAGTCACCTTTATGGGTCTAGCGGTGTCACAGATACGCAGTATTTT. Amino acid sequence: CASSHLYGSSGVTDTQYF.

The chain joins TRBV18 to TRBJ2-7, with 11 bases that match TRBD1. The junction had 9 bases not matched to a gene; V was cut back by 3 bases and J by 2 bases. The CDR3 length is 17 residues. Per the germline V gene, CDR1 is KGHSH and CDR2 is LQKENI. The CDR3 here is CASSPAGPGQGAYEQYF. The CDR3 region has the DNA TGTGCCAGCTCACCGGCGGGGCCGGGACAGGGGGCCTACGAGCAGTACTTC.

The chain employs TRBV2 and TRBJ2-7; the D gene is possibly TRBD2 (5 bases). Between the trimmed V and J ends, which lost 5 bases and 4 bases, there was a span of 9 bases. This CDR3 has 12 amino acids. Germline values: CDR1 SNHLY, CDR2 FYNNEI. CDR3: CASSKRDYEQYF. The CDR3 DNA is TGTGCCAGCAGTAAGAGGGATTACGAGCAGTACTTC.

The rearrangement uses TRBV7-9 and TRBJ2-7; D not resolved. Germline V CDR1 and CDR2: SEHNR, FQNEAQ (reference sequence). The V end was cut by 0 bases, the J end by 4 bases, with 10 bases between. This CDR3 comprises 14 residues. Written as DNA, the CDR3 is TGTGCCAGCAGCTTAGCGGCACTACGTTACGAGCAGTACTTC. Amino acid sequence: CASSLAALRYEQYF.

The rearrangement joins TRBV5-1 to TRBJ2-7, with D unclear. Looked up from germline, CDR1 is SGHRS and CDR2 is YFSETQ. Trimming took off 2 bases at V and 2 bases at J, with 11 bases between the two ends. There are 14 residues in the CDR3. In DNA form, the CDR3 reads TGCGCCAGCAGCTTCCAGACACCAGCCTACGAGCAGTACTTC. Protein sequence: CASSFQTPAYEQYF.

This clonotype was observed a handful of times. The chain recombines TRBV15 with TRBJ2-4; D is possibly TRBD2 (5 bases). Trimming left V 8 bases short and J 9 bases short, with 26 bases between. Germline V gene data show CDR1 as LNHNV and CDR2 as YYDKDF (reference sequence). The CDR3 covers 16 residues. The CDR3 DNA is TGTGCCACCGGCGGGCCGGTGGAGTCTTTCGTGGGCATTCAGTACTTC. This translates into CATGGPVESFVGIQYF.

This clonotype appeared a few times. The chain joins TRBV5-1 to TRBJ2-2, with D possibly called TRBD1 or TRBD2 (5 bases each). CDR3 size: 16 residues. Trimming left V 4 bases short and J 6 bases short, with 19 bases between. Germline V lookup: CDR1 SGHRS, CDR2 YFSETQ. Written as DNA, the CDR3 is TGCGCCAGCAGCGGGGGACCTAGGACACGGGCCGGGGAGCTGTTTTTT. Translating it yields CASSGGPRTRAGELFF.

The chain combines TRBV9 with TRBJ2-7; TRBD2 aligns across 7 bases. Looked up from germline, CDR1 is SGDLS and CDR2 is YYNGEE. The V and J ends lost 2 bases and 0 bases, in that order; junction bases with no gene match: 5. The CDR3 is 15 amino acids. The CDR3 DNA reads as TGTGCCAGCAGCGTTTCTAGCGGCCCCTCCTACGAGCAGTACTTC. This gives the protein CASSVSSGPSYEQYF.

This clonotype occurred a few times. V and J are TRBV6-5 and TRBJ2-5; 11 bases are shared with TRBD1. Trimming cost V 6 bases and J 5 bases; bases outside gene matches: 11. Germline V gene sequence: CDR1 MNHEY, CDR2 SVGAGI. CDR3 length equals 16 residues. CDR3 region: CASSYGQGAPMETQYF. The CDR3 bases are TGTGCCAGCAGCTACGGACAGGGGGCTCCCATGGAGACCCAGTACTTC.

The rearrangement uses TRBV24-1 and TRBJ2-1, with unresolved D. The CDR3 has 14 residues. The germline V gene has CDR1 KGHDR and CDR2 SFDVKD. Trimming shortened V by 4 bases and J by 0 bases, and 6 bases separated the two germline ends. The CDR3 loop is CATSDYSSYNEQFF. DNA for the CDR3: TGTGCCACCAGTGACTACAGCTCCTACAATGAGCAGTTCTTC.